This T cell receptor (beta chain) was retrieved from a study of T cells in Graves' hyperthyroidism and ophthalmopathy. RNA transcripts were the template for amplifying TCR beta CDR3 regions. HTBI primers were the set used in a first-round RT-PCR of the TCR CDR3. TCRdb fed the multiplex PCR reads into MiXCR, producing one record per CDR3 protein. The sample includes hundreds of thousands of distinct CDR3 sequences, roughly 13% of them seen just once. Fresh peripheral blood, around 10 ml, yielded the PBMCs. Germline V gene data show CDR1 as SGHDN and CDR2 as FVKESK. V was cut by 3 bases and J by 7 bases, with 14 bases left in between. The CDR3 consists of 14 residues. This clonotype occurred a few times.

The material sequenced was blood. The chain is built from TRBV14 and TRBJ2-3, with a possible D match to TRBD2 (6 bases). The receptor's source is a woman under 30 with Graves' hyperthyroidism. The CDR3 here is CASSHRDSRNTQYF. The CDR3 DNA reads as TGTGCCAGCAGCCACCGGGACTCTAGGAATACGCAGTATTTT.